A single sample gave rise to the 26 T cell receptor beta chains below, sequenced in a study of blood T cell repertoires in COVID-19. TCRdb's table, derived via immunoSEQ multiplex PCR, lists solely in-frame clones and lacks some. Of some 62,000 clones in the sample, approximately 78% were seen once. The sample was PBMCs or T cells enriched from blood (not recorded which). All receptors come from a woman aged 40 to 49 with acute COVID-19.

CDR3 residues: CASKDETGNYGYTF. DNA of the CDR3: TGCGCCAGCAAGGATGAGACAGGGAACTATGGCTACACCTTC. This rearrangement joins TRBV5-1 to TRBJ1-2; 7 nucleotides agree with TRBD1. This CDR3 is built from 14 residues. CDR1 SGHRS and CDR2 YFSETQ come from the germline V gene. With 6 bases clipped from V and 2 bases from J, the junction kept 7 bases outside the gene matches. Using reference TRBV5-1 and TRBJ1-2 for the parts outside the CDR3, the full variable domain is KAGVTQTPRYLIKTRGQQVTLSCSPISGHRSVSWYQQTPGQGLQFLFEYFSETQRNKGNFPGRFSGRQFSNSRSEMNVSTLELGDSALYLCASKDETGNYGYTFGSGTRLTVV.

The table lists this clone with a few counts. CDR3: CAISGGGQPQHF. Here the CDR3 DNA reads TGTGCCATCAGTGGAGGGGGACAGCCCCAGCATTTT. This chain links TRBV10-3 with TRBJ1-5; weak D call: TRBD1 (6 bases). Trimming removed 4 bases from V and 7 bases from J, with 8 bases in between. CDR3 length equals 12 residues. Germline CDR1 is ENHRY and CDR2 is SYGVKD.

The V and J genes are TRBV3-1 (or the pseudogene TRBV3-2) and TRBJ1-6; D call uncertain. The CDR3 loop spans 14 amino acids. CDR1 is LGHDT, CDR2 YNNKEL, per germline (reference sequence). Trimming removed 1 base at V and 7 bases at J, with 8 bases between. CDR3 nucleotides: TGTGCCAGCAGCCAAGCCGGTTTCAATTCACCCCTCCACTTT. Translation gives CASSQAGFNSPLHF.

V is TRBV14 and J is TRBJ2-5; D might be TRBD2 (7 bases). Trimming removed 4 bases at V and 4 bases at J, with 25 bases between. The germline V gene has CDR1 SGHDN and CDR2 FVKESK. The CDR3 sequence is 18 residues long. The DNA for the CDR3 is TGTGCCAGCAGCCCTGGGGGCCGGGGCGGGAGTTTTAGAGAGACCCAGTACTTC. Its translation is CASSPGGRGGSFRETQYF.

V usage is TRBV11-1 and J usage is TRBJ1-3; tentatively, D is TRBD1 (6 bases). V gave up 5 bases and J gave up 2 bases, with 10 bases separating them. CDR1 and CDR2 from the germline V gene are SGHAT and FQDESV (reference sequence). The CDR3 covers 14 residues. The CDR3 spells CASSVRTAGNTIYF. The CDR3 DNA reads TGTGCCAGCAGCGTACGGACAGCTGGAAACACCATATATTTT.

The chain carries TRBV10-3 and TRBJ2-7; perhaps TRBD2 as D (6 bases). Trimming cost V 11 bases and J 0 bases, with 17 bases left between them. Germline-derived CDR1 and CDR2 are ENHRY and SYGVKD. The CDR3 contains 14 residues. Written as DNA, the CDR3 is TGTGCCTCATCTGGAGGGGCTCTCTCCTACGAGCAGTACTTC. Translating it yields CASSGGALSYEQYF.

The chain recombines TRBV5-1 with TRBJ2-2, with TRBD1 identical over 7 bases. V lost 3 bases and J lost 0; bases outside the gene matches: 5. CDR1 is SGHRS, CDR2 YFSETQ, per germline. CDR3 size: 16 residues. The CDR3 region has the DNA TGCGCCAGCAGCTCCGTACAGGGGTCGAACACCGGGGAGCTGTTTTTT. Encoded protein: CASSSVQGSNTGELFF.

The V and J genes are TRBV7-2 and TRBJ2-1; no definite D call. Deletions cut 5 bases from V and 0 bases from J, with 11 bases between. The CDR3 is made up of 15 amino acids. CDR1 SGHTA and CDR2 FQGNSA come from the germline V gene. CDR3 sequence: CASSQLSGSYNEQFF. The CDR3, as DNA: TGTGCCAGCAGCCAACTGTCGGGCTCCTACAATGAGCAGTTCTTC.

The V call is TRBV10-3, the J call TRBJ2-1; possible D gene TRBD1, 5 bases. CDR1 and CDR2 (germline): ENHRY, SYGVKD. This CDR3 contains 16 residues. Trimming removed 3 bases at V and 0 bases at J, with 12 bases between. The DNA for the CDR3 is TGTGCCATCAGTGATCCAGGGCCGAGCTCCTACAATGAGCAGTTCTTC. Translating it yields CAISDPGPSSYNEQFF.

The chain combines TRBV11-2 with TRBJ2-1, with TRBD1 as a possible D gene (6 bases). Germline CDR1 reads SGHAT; CDR2 reads FQNNGV. This CDR3 contains 13 residues. Trimming removed 5 bases from V and 9 bases from J, with 14 bases in between. CDR3 coding DNA: TGTGCCAGCAGCCGAGGGACAATAGGTGAGCAGTTCTTC. As protein: CASSRGTIGEQFF.

The chain joins TRBV5-1 to TRBJ2-5, with 12 positions matching TRBD1. The length of the CDR3 is 15 residues. Germline values: CDR1 SGHRS, CDR2 YFSETQ. V trimming: 7 bases; J trimming: 5 bases; junction bases outside the gene matches: 9. The CDR3 region is CASAGTGGVGETQYF. CDR3 in DNA: TGCGCCAGCGCCGGGACAGGGGGCGTCGGGGAGACCCAGTACTTC.

The chain is built from TRBV6-1 and TRBJ2-7, with D tentatively TRBD2 (5 bases). This CDR3 is built from 13 residues. Looked up from germline, CDR1 is MNHNS and CDR2 is SASEGT. CDR3 region: CASSDILEGVPRV. The DNA of the CDR3 is TGTGCCAGCAGTGACATCCTCGAGGGCGTACCCAGAGTC.

The chain uses TRBV5-1 and TRBJ1-6, with D hard to call. This CDR3 has 17 residues. CDR1 is SGHRS and CDR2 is YFSETQ in the germline V gene. V was shortened by 6 bases and J by 0 bases, with 16 bases between the two germline ends. CDR3 nucleotides: TGCGCCAGCAAAGCTCAGGCTTCGAGCTCCTATAATTCACCCCTCCACTTT. Residues: CASKAQASSSYNSPLHF.

The chain has TRBV2 and TRBJ2-2; 7 bases are a match to TRBD1. V dropped 5 bases and J dropped 3; count of bases not matched to a gene: 3. The germline CDR1 and CDR2 sequences are SNHLY and FYNNEI. The CDR3 consists of 14 residues. The CDR3 coding sequence is TGTGCCAGCAGTCTGACAGGGCACACCGGGGAGCTGTTTTTT. Its protein is CASSLTGHTGELFF.

The gene calls are TRBV7-6 and TRBJ2-1; no definite D call. CDR3 length equals 17 residues. Germline V gene lookup returns CDR1 SGHVS and CDR2 FNYEAQ. With 1 base removed from V and 8 bases from J, the gap between germline ends came to 21 bases. CDR3 DNA: TGTGCCAGCAGCTTAGTCCCCCGGTCCCATCTAGACGATGAGCAGTTCTTC. Amino acids: CASSLVPRSHLDDEQFF.

As DNA, the CDR3 is TGCGCCAGCAGTGTGGGGACAGGTCTTGAGCAGTACGTC. Translated, it gives CASSVGTGLEQYV. The chain recombines TRBV10-2 with TRBJ2-7; 8 bases are shared with TRBD1. CDR1 and CDR2 (germline): WSHSY, SAAADI. V dropped 4 bases and J dropped 7; count of bases not matched to a gene: 6. This CDR3 has 13 amino acids.

As to this clone: At the DNA level, this CDR3 is encoded by other sequences in the same sample as well. The V call is TRBV6-5, the J call TRBJ2-1, with TRBD2 matching 9 bases. Germline CDR1 and CDR2: MNHEY and SVGAGI. The CDR3 is 14 residues long. V lost 11 bases to trimming and J lost 1 base; unmatched junction nucleotides: 6. CDR3 region: CAGTTSGSYNEQFF. In nucleotides, the CDR3 is TGTGCCGGGACGACTAGCGGTTCCTACAATGAGCAGTTCTTC.

The V and J genes are TRBV28 and TRBJ1-1; D remains unclear. Per the germline V gene, CDR1 is MDHEN and CDR2 is SYDVKM. Between the trimmed V and J ends, which lost 3 bases and 5 bases, there was a span of 13 bases. This CDR3 is 14 amino acids long. The CDR3 nucleotides are TGTGCCAGCAGTTTGGCCGGGTCCCGGACTGAAGCTTTCTTT. Translating it yields CASSLAGSRTEAFF.

V gene TRBV19 combines with J gene TRBJ1-2, with no clear D. The germline CDR1 and CDR2 sequences are LNHDA and SQIVND (reference sequence). The CDR3 loop spans 16 amino acids. Between the trimmed V and J ends, which lost 2 bases and 4 bases, there was a span of 17 bases. CDR3 DNA: TGTGCCAGTAGTATATTATGGGAGACTGGACTCTATGGCTACACCTTC. This gives the protein CASSILWETGLYGYTF.

The chain is built from TRBV6-2 or TRBV6-3 and TRBJ2-3; 13 nucleotides match TRBD2. CDR1 and CDR2 (germline): MNHEY, SVGEGT. V lost 4 bases and J lost 3; bases outside the gene matches: 7. This CDR3 region has 17 residues. The CDR3 spells CASSSGLAGEGTDTQYF. In DNA, the CDR3 is TGTGCCAGCAGTTCAGGACTAGCGGGAGAAGGGACAGATACGCAGTATTTT.

The chain has TRBV28 and TRBJ1-2; TRBD1 is a possible D gene (6 bases). Germline CDR1 is MDHEN and CDR2 is SYDVKM. The CDR3 loop spans 14 amino acids. The V and J ends lost 2 bases and 13 bases respectively, with 20 bases between them. CDR3 nucleotides: TGTGCCAGCAGTTTAGGGGGCTCGGGGACCCAACGCACCTTC. This gives the protein CASSLGGSGTQRTF.

The chain has TRBV7-6 and TRBJ2-3, with 10 nucleotides matching TRBD2. V shed 4 bases, J shed 6 bases, and the junction held 7 bases outside the gene matches. The length of the CDR3 is 15 residues. The V gene's germline CDR1 is SGHVS and CDR2 FNYEAQ. The CDR3, as DNA: TGTGCCAGCAGCTCTACTAGCGGGGCCAGGGATACGCAGTATTTT. Its translation: CASSSTSGARDTQYF. The full variable domain, completed using reference TRBV7-6 and TRBJ2-3, is GAGVSQSPRYKVTKRGQDVALRCDPISGHVSLYWYRQALGQGPEFLTYFNYEAQQDKSGLPNDRFSAERPEGSISTLTIQRTEQRDSAMYRCASSSTSGARDTQYFGPGTRLTVL.

The CDR3 sequence: CASSQGGGIGRGEQFF. The CDR3 region has the DNA TGCGCCAGCAGCCAAGGGGGGGGGATCGGTAGAGGTGAGCAGTTCTTC. The chain combines TRBV4-1 with TRBJ2-1; 7 bases agree with TRBD2. Germline trimming cut 1 base from V and 9 bases from J; bases unmatched to any gene: 12. The germline V gene has CDR1 MGHRA and CDR2 YSYEKL. The CDR3 is made up of 16 amino acids.

This clone was observed a handful of times. This rearrangement joins TRBV19 to TRBJ2-5; D ambiguous. In germline, CDR1 is LNHDA, CDR2 SQIVND (reference sequence). This CDR3 is 13 amino acids long. V gave up 2 bases and J gave up 3 bases, with 7 bases separating them. The CDR3 nucleotides read TGTGCCAGTAGTATAAGGAGCAAAGAGACCCAGTACTTC. Translated, it gives CASSIRSKETQYF.

The chain combines TRBV28 with TRBJ1-6; D not certain. This CDR3 is 16 amino acids long. The germline V gene has CDR1 MDHEN and CDR2 SYDVKM. The V end was cut by 3 bases, the J end by 4 bases, with 13 bases between. CDR3 in amino acids: CASSFSRGLYNSPLHF. The CDR3 DNA sequence: TGTGCCAGCAGTTTTAGTAGAGGACTGTATAATTCACCCCTCCACTTT.

This clone was counted once. V is TRBV6-2 or TRBV6-3 and J is TRBJ1-1; 9 nucleotides match TRBD1. Looked up from germline, CDR1 is MNHEY and CDR2 is SVGEGT. This CDR3 contains 16 residues. The trim removed 0 bases at V and 10 bases at J, leaving 12 bases unmatched. The CDR3, as DNA: TGTGCCAGCAGTTACTCGATGGGGACAGGGATAGCCGCAGCTTTCTTT. This gives the protein CASSYSMGTGIAAAFF.